This TCR beta chain stems from a study of blood T cell repertoires in COVID-19. Source study methods: The authors estimated nucleated cell counts from reference gene primer amplification. Libraries were prepared by immunoSEQ multiplex PCR; TCRdb keeps only in-frame clonotypes and omits some of them. V, J and clone size are taken as reported in that table, and D and trimming were inferred from the DNA itself. The data hold some 400,000 clones, with more than 85% observed a single time. This CDR3 comprises 13 residues. Germline values: CDR1 SQVTM, CDR2 ANQGSEA. V shed 4 bases and J shed 0 bases, with 8 bases lying between them. Individuals drawn from under 30 US areas were roughly 18 to 100 years old.

Source material: PBMCs or T cells enriched from blood (not recorded which). The J gene is TRBJ2-3, the V gene TRBV29-1; D is unresolved. This clonotype was sampled from a woman in her 40s who had been exposed to COVID-19. CDR3 sequence: CSVVRSSTDTQYF. The CDR3 region has the DNA TGCAGCGTTGTTAGAAGCAGCACAGATACGCAGTATTTT.